This T cell receptor beta chain was recovered during a study of control samples from healthy donors and cancer patients (dated by TCRdb to the early 2020s). Spanning cysteine to phenylalanine, the CDR3 consists of 16 amino acids. Only the CDR3 DNA is retained, 48 bases long and in frame from the first base. V and J lose 4 bases and 4 bases, and a span of 20 bases separates them. According to the germline V gene (reference sequence), CDR1 reads LNHDA and CDR2 reads SQIVND. The method behind the library was the immunoSEQ multiplex PCR assay. This is the immuneACCESS table as TCRdb keeps it, with only in-frame sequences that have V and J called. A part of the clones is gone; compared with another copy, unresolved V genes explain less than half, and the rest is unexplained. The sample table contains 99,000 or so clones; only one count was recorded for 82% of them. Roughly 2% of the sample goes to the ten largest clones.

This clone was detected only once. Its recognized antigen is unknown. Nothing much larger sits one base from this clone, and base qualities are not available. Rearrangement joined TRBV19 to TRBJ2-7; a tentative D match to TRBD1 spans 8 bases. The TCR sequence derives from a man in his sixties in good health. The sequenced sample was blood. The DNA sequence reads TGTGCCAGTAGTACCTGGACAGGGAGGGGATCGTACGAGCAGTACTTC. Its protein product is CASSTWTGRGSYEQYF.